This section outlines one TCR beta chain sequence together with its context. The clone's antigen remains unknown. Base qualities are missing; no much larger clone stands one base away. TCR beta CDR3 regions were amplified from RNA transcripts. For the first round of RT-PCR on the TCR CDR3, the HTBI primer set was used together with the Qiagen OneStep RT-PCR kit. Libraries were constructed in a second round of multiplex PCR, after which size selection and purification were performed. Sequencing of the libraries was done on an Illumina HiSeq2000 using paired-end 100 bp reads. Per the original workflow: Raw data were processed with SOAPnuke, discarding reads with adapters, uncalled bases, mean Phred below 15, or no exact constant-primer or identifier match. High-quality paired reads were merged with COPE v1.2.5, and unique nucleotide sequences were defined as clonotypes. Clonotypes were aligned to IMGT TRBV, TRBD and TRBJ reference segments using MiTCR v1.1. The analysis included only V-J combinations with a frequency above 0.0001, which together covered more than 98% of the repertoires. The TCS score was defined as F50 (clonal expansion) divided by E x V (chaos), with BLOSUM62-based TCRdist calculated between CDR3 peptides within each V-J. Welch's t-statistics and random forest reduced roughly 530 V-J features to 10 to 15, which were used in a naive Bayes classifier (R e1071). In TCRdb, the public reads were trimmed at Q25 with fastp and aligned with MiXCR, with productive beta chains retained. Rows with one shared CDR3 protein collapse into an entry with the most common genes and DNA. The V and J calls shown here were made by TCRdb, not taken from the authors' results. The sample yields about 590,000 distinct CDR3 sequences; more than 15% were counted once. The ten top clones hold under 8% of the sample.

This record comes from a study of T cells in Graves' hyperthyroidism and ophthalmopathy (dated by TCRdb to 2018 to 2020). General notes on the study: Peripheral blood was collected at initial diagnosis, before any treatment. TCR V-J signatures able to tell the groups apart were searched for in a discovery cohort of 90 to 100 patients, of whom over 40 had Graves' ophthalmopathy and under 65 had stable Graves' hyperthyroidism. The roughly 100 discovery patients were divided at random into training and test sets in a 7:3 ratio. After blood sampling, hyperthyroidism patients were treated with methimazole at a starting dose of 30 mg daily, and ophthalmopathy patients were treated with high-dose intravenous methylprednisolone. The paper reports TCR Vbeta CDR3 sequencing of 135 peripheral blood samples: 43 ophthalmopathy, fewer than 85 hyperthyroidism and about 17 progressor patients. Prospective prediction of ophthalmopathy was tested in an independent validation cohort of 18 to 20 hyperthyroidism patients and 17 patients who later progressed to ophthalmopathy. In roughly six Graves' hyperthyroidism patients, the study also compared T-cell repertoires from thyroid tissue with T-cell repertoires from blood. General findings and caveats noted by the study authors: In validation, the model predicted progression to ophthalmopathy a median of about 5.9 months before onset, with approximately 70% sensitivity and roughly 73% specificity. Most expanded thyroid clonotypes (frequency above 0.001) were also detected in blood, a finding suggesting that blood repertoires may reflect thyroid immune responses. In cross-validation, a model built on a 13 V-J signature told ophthalmopathy apart from stable hyperthyroidism with over 85% sensitivity and approximately 81% specificity, and in testing the same model reached 80%/75%. Sample size was not statistically predetermined, and blinding of investigators to group allocation was not performed.

CDR1 DFQATT and CDR2 SNEGSKA were looked up in the germline V gene (reference sequence). Unmatched junction bases come to 5, with V trimmed by 8 bases and J by 6 bases. The cysteine opens and the phenylalanine closes a CDR3 of 12 amino acids. The only DNA kept is the CDR3, 36 bases in frame from the first base. Stable Graves' hyperthyroidism was defined as the absence of progression to ophthalmopathy over 18 months of follow-up. Hyperthyroidism patients were newly diagnosed, with disease duration under 2 months, and aged 18 to 65 years. Any patient with an uncontrolled infection, another autoimmune disease, pregnancy or lactation was excluded. Diagnoses were established on the basis of clinical symptoms, serum thyroxine and TRAb, thyroid ultrasound, and orbital computed tomography. PBMCs were isolated from about 10 ml of fresh peripheral blood by Ficoll-Paque density gradient centrifugation. Total RNA was extracted with Trizol reagent, and quality was checked on an Agilent 2100 Bioanalyzer.

The chain uses TRBV20-1 and TRBJ2-3, and 10 junction bases match TRBD2. Sequencing input: blood. The TCR comes from a woman aged 25 to 39 with Graves' hyperthyroidism. This receptor has the CDR3 CSNLAGVDTQYF. Here is the DNA: TGCAGTAACCTAGCGGGAGTGGATACGCAGTATTTT.